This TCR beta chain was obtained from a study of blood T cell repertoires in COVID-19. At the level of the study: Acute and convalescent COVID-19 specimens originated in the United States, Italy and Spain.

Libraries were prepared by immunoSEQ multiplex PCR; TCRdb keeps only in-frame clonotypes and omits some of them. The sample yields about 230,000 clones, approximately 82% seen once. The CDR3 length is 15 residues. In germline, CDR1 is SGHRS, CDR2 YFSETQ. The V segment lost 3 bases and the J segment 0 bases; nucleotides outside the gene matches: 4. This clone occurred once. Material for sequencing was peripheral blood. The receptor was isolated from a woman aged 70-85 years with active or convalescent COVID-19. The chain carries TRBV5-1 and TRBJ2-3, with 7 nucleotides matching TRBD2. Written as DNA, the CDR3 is TGCGCCAGCAGCTCCTCCGGGGGGAGCACAGATACGCAGTATTTT. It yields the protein CASSSSGGSTDTQYF.